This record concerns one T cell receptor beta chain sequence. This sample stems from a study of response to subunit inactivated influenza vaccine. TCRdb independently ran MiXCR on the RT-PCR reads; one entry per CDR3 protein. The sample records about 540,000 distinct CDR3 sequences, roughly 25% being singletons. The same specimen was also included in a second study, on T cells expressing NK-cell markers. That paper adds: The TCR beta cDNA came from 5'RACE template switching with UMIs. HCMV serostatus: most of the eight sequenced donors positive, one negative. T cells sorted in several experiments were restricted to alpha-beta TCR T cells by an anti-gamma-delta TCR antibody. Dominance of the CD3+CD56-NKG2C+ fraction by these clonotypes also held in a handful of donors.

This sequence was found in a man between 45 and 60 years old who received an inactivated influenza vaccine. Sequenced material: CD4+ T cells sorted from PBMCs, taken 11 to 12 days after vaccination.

Here the CDR3 reads CASSLTVGYEQYF. CDR3 nucleotides: TGTGCCAGCAGCTTAACGGTGGGATACGAGCAGTACTTC. The chain links TRBV7-3 to TRBJ2-7; D is unresolved. From germline, CDR1 is SGHTA and CDR2 FQGTGA. V was clipped by 0 bases and J by 4 bases, with 7 bases between them. This CDR3 has 13 amino acids.